This TCR beta chain came from a study of post-analysis software for immune sequencing data (dated by TCRdb to the mid-2010s). With respect to the entire study: Relapsing-remitting, secondary progressive and progressive-relapsing multiple sclerosis were recorded as disease courses, and subtype annotation was lacking for some patients. The patient repertoires were compared against approximately ten previously published healthy control repertoires obtained from donors aged about 6 to 28 years. A subset of samples was prepared in parallel using single-end sample barcoding, then pooled and co-amplified after Illumina adapter ligation.

The paper's findings and limits, for the study overall: Multiple sclerosis patients had significantly lower normalized Chao1 diversity than controls, a result that suggests substantial peripheral T-cell clonal expansion. Significantly higher frequencies in patients than in controls were found for roughly 5 TRBV segments, including TRBV5-6, TRBV5-1 and TRBV20-1. The control group was slightly older than the multiple sclerosis patient group. When samples were clustered directly using the F measure, samples prepared in the same batch co-clustered strongly, which prompted a batch-effect correction.

To demonstrate the VDJtools post-analysis software, TCR beta repertoires were profiled from the peripheral blood of 10 to 15 young patients with multiple sclerosis. The patients with multiple sclerosis were children and adolescents between 6 and 15 years of age. CDR1 is given as DFQATT and CDR2 as SNEGSKA, both from the germline V gene (reference sequence). The junction shows trimming of 5 bases on V and 5 bases on J, plus 10 bases between the germline ends. Including the terminal cysteine and phenylalanine, the CDR3 comprises 11 residues. Of the read, only the CDR3 DNA is kept; its 33 bases are in frame from base 1. This clonotype was counted between two and nine times. Its specific antigen is unknown. No qualities accompany the bases; no much larger clone lies one base away. The library was generated by PCR. The sequencer listed for this sample is Illumina HiSeq 2500. To reduce PCR and sequencing biases, unique molecular identifiers were built into the TCR beta cDNA libraries. Per 1 to 10 million input T cells, around 500,000 cDNA molecules were obtained, such that each molecule approximated one T cell. Patient libraries were prepared and sequenced with the same protocol used for the earlier healthy control dataset. Within a given batch, samples were prepared together, multiplexed and sequenced on the same HiSeq lane. The paper's processing steps were these. MIGEC was used to process the raw barcoded reads, and molecular identifier groups with only a single read were discarded before consensus assembly and CDR3 extraction. VDJtools was used for post-analysis of the clonotype tables, with diversity normalized by down-sampling every dataset to the smallest sample size. To correct batch-related cross-sample contamination, repertoire overlap clustering matched CDR3 amino acid sequences but not nucleotide sequences. Clones were called with MiXCR by TCRdb after fastp trimmed the public reads at Q25, and only in-frame beta chains were retained. Every CDR3 protein is listed once, alongside the most common genes and DNA of its rows. None of the V and J calls come from the authors' own analysis; TCRdb made them. The sample includes roughly 800,000 distinct CDR3 sequences, with roughly 27% observed a single time. The ten largest account for more than 0.45% of the sample.

This receptor was taken from a girl aged 10 to 17 with multiple sclerosis. The chain was built from TRBV20-1 and TRBJ2-7, with no reliable assignment of the D segment. Sequencing input: blood. In nucleotide form, the sequence is TGCAGTGCTCCCCATTGGGACGAGCAGTACTTC. The translation is CSAPHWDEQYF.